A selection of T cell receptor beta chains follows, all from one sample in a study of blood T cell repertoires in COVID-19. Some clones are missing from TCRdb's copy, which holds only in-frame ones; the method was immunoSEQ multiplex PCR. The sample includes 200,000 or so clones, around 84% of them seen just once. The sequenced sample consisted of peripheral blood. The receptors come from a young man with active or convalescent COVID-19. Each CDR3 is given with its conserved first and last residue. The order of the fields is J gene, D gene, V gene, clone size, CDR3 protein, CDR3 DNA. D genes are given only for firm matches. The size entry is marked missing in some rows and otherwise reads once, few, many or a size class.

TRBJ1-4 . TRBV4-1 . CASSQASEGPNEKLFF TGCGCCAGCAGCCAAGCGTCCGAGGGCCCTAATGAAAAACTGTTTTTT
TRBJ2-7 TRBD2 TRBV7-8 . CASSFGWREGPSYEQYF TGTGCCAGCAGCTTTGGGTGGCGGGAGGGTCCTTCCTACGAGCAGTACTTC
TRBJ1-1 . TRBV6-5 . CASSRRGTEAFF TGTGCCAGCAGCCGCAGGGGCACTGAAGCTTTCTTT
TRBJ1-1 . TRBV28 . CASSRGTGMNTEAFF TGTGCCAGCAGTAGGGGAACAGGGATGAACACTGAAGCTTTCTTT
TRBJ2-3 . TRBV4-1 . CASSHTRRSGVQYF TGCGCCAGCAGCCACACGCGTCGGAGCGGCGTGCAGTATTTT
TRBJ1-1 . TRBV10-2 . CASTGGRGGHTEAFF TGCGCCAGCACGGGGGGCCGGGGAGGGCACACTGAAGCTTTCTTT
TRBJ2-5 TRBD2 TRBV20-1 . CSASGLAEETQYF TGCAGTGCTAGTGGTCTAGCGGAAGAGACCCAGTACTTC
TRBJ1-1 . TRBV12-3/TRBV12-4 . CASSYGTNEAFF TGTGCCAGCAGCTATGGAACTAATGAAGCTTTCTTT
TRBJ1-4 TRBD1 TRBV11-2 . CASSLSTGGNEKLFF TGTGCCAGCAGCTTGTCGACAGGGGGAAATGAAAAACTGTTTTTT
TRBJ1-2 TRBD1 TRBV29-1 . CSATGGGNYGYTF TGCAGCGCTACAGGGGGCGGGAACTATGGCTACACCTTC
TRBJ2-1 TRBD2 TRBV15 once CATSSGLAPSYNEQFF TGTGCCACCAGCAGCGGACTAGCGCCGAGCTACAATGAGCAGTTCTTC
TRBJ1-3 . TRBV18 . CASSPRPPGDTDTIYF TGTGCCAGCTCACCTCGACCTCCAGGGGACACGGACACCATATATTTT
TRBJ1-2 TRBD1 TRBV27 . CASSFRRTGGNYGYTF TGTGCCAGCAGTTTCCGTCGGACAGGGGGTAACTATGGCTACACCTTC
TRBJ1-1 TRBD1 TRBV19 . CASSILGTGGTEAFF TGTGCCAGTAGTATCTTAGGAACAGGGGGCACTGAAGCTTTCTTT
TRBJ2-3 TRBD2 TRBV30 medium-sized CAWSAGRETDTQYF TGTGCCTGGAGCGCCGGGAGGGAGACAGATACGCAGTATTTT
TRBJ1-2 TRBD1 TRBV30 few CAWEATGDGYTF TGTGCCTGGGAAGCCACAGGGGATGGCTACACCTTC
TRBJ1-1 TRBD1 TRBV15 . CATSRDPGTGDEAFF TGTGCCACCAGCAGAGATCCGGGGACAGGGGACGAAGCTTTCTTT
TRBJ1-2 . TRBV3-1/TRBV3-2 . CASSQDPPGGYGYTF TGTGCCAGCAGCCAAGACCCCCCGGGGGGCTATGGCTACACCTTC
TRBJ2-7 TRBD2 TRBV6-2/TRBV6-3 . CASSYSLAGASIDEQYF TGTGCCAGCAGTTATTCACTAGCGGGCGCCTCTATCGACGAGCAGTACTTC
TRBJ2-5 TRBD1 TRBV7-9 few CASSVYRGLRETQYF TGTGCCAGCAGCGTCTACAGGGGGCTAAGGGAGACCCAGTACTTC
TRBJ1-6 TRBD1 TRBV28 . CASTSGGSSYNSPLHF TGTGCCAGCACCTCAGGGGGTAGCTCCTATAATTCACCCCTCCACTTT
TRBJ1-1 . TRBV29-1 . CSVSANRAPEAFF TGCAGCGTTTCGGCGAACAGGGCCCCTGAAGCTTTCTTT
TRBJ1-4 TRBD1 TRBV29-1 . CSVVDRVNEKLFF TGCAGCGTTGTGGACAGGGTTAATGAAAAACTGTTTTTT
TRBJ1-1 . TRBV5-3 . CARSLGPGNTEAFF TGTGCCAGAAGCTTGGGTCCGGGGAACACTGAAGCTTTCTTT
TRBJ1-1 . TRBV29-1 . CSVSPMNTEAFF TGCAGCGTTAGCCCTATGAACACTGAAGCTTTCTTT
TRBJ2-7 . TRBV6-5 . CASTDRAYEQYF TGTGCCAGCACGGACAGAGCCTACGAGCAGTACTTC
TRBJ1-1 TRBD1 TRBV27 . CASSHYSDRGTEAFF TGTGCCAGCAGTCACTATTCGGACAGGGGCACTGAAGCTTTCTTT
TRBJ2-3 TRBD2 TRBV19 . CATAERGGRDTQYF TGTGCCACCGCAGAGCGGGGGGGCCGCGATACGCAGTATTTT
TRBJ2-3 . TRBV3-1/TRBV3-2 once CASSPDRKVGTDTQYF TGTGCCAGCAGCCCCGACAGGAAGGTGGGCACAGATACGCAGTATTTT
TRBJ2-2 TRBD2 TRBV10-3 . CAISLLAGGLNTGELFF TGTGCCATCAGTCTACTAGCGGGGGGGCTGAACACCGGGGAGCTGTTTTTT
TRBJ2-1 TRBD1 TRBV19 . CATKTGGFYNEQFF TGTGCCACTAAGACAGGGGGCTTCTACAATGAGCAGTTCTTC
TRBJ2-3 . TRBV2 . CASSQKTDTQYF TGTGCCAGCAGTCAGAAAACAGATACGCAGTATTTT
TRBJ2-5 . TRBV2 . CASAPGREARETQYF TGTGCCAGCGCCCCCGGGCGGGAAGCCAGGGAGACCCAGTACTTC
TRBJ2-2 TRBD1 TRBV7-9 . CASSIGRTTGVAGELFF TGTGCCAGCAGCATCGGACGGACGACAGGGGTGGCCGGGGAGCTGTTTTTT
TRBJ1-1 TRBD1 TRBV11-2 . CASSSERGDRLNTEAFF TGTGCCAGCAGCTCCGAGCGGGGGGACAGACTTAACACTGAAGCTTTCTTT
TRBJ2-2 TRBD2 TRBV29-1 . CSVGGPGGGTGELFF TGCAGCGTTGGGGGCCCGGGGGGGGGCACCGGGGAGCTGTTTTTT
TRBJ2-5 . TRBV24-1 many CATSDFLRGETQYF TGTGCCACCAGTGATTTCCTGAGGGGGGAGACCCAGTACTTC
TRBJ1-1 . TRBV6-1 . CASSEHPDSLMNTEAFF TGTGCCAGCAGTGAACACCCGGACAGCTTAATGAACACTGAAGCTTTCTTT
TRBJ2-2 . TRBV5-6 . CASSYTGPGELFF TGTGCCAGCAGCTATACAGGGCCAGGGGAGCTGTTTTTT
TRBJ2-1 TRBD2 TRBV3-1/TRBV3-2 . CASRHSGGAGREQFF TGTGCCAGCAGGCATAGCGGGGGGGCCGGTCGGGAGCAGTTCTTC
TRBJ1-2 TRBD1 TRBV24-1 . CATQQGTGSANYGYTF TGTGCCACCCAGCAGGGGACAGGGTCAGCTAACTATGGCTACACCTTC
TRBJ2-3 . TRBV7-8 . CASSFTVSTDTQYF TGTGCCAGCAGCTTCACGGTTAGCACAGATACGCAGTATTTT
TRBJ2-7 TRBD2 TRBV6-5 . CASGEGGGRHEQYF TGTGCCAGTGGTGAGGGAGGCGGGAGGCACGAGCAGTACTTC
TRBJ1-1 TRBD1 TRBV4-1 . CASSQVGEGGENTEAFF TGCGCCAGCAGCCAAGTGGGGGAAGGGGGCGAGAACACTGAAGCTTTCTTT
TRBJ2-7 . TRBV19 . CASSIAGVKGEQYF TGTGCCAGTAGTATAGCCGGGGTGAAGGGAGAGCAGTACTTC
TRBJ1-4 . TRBV19 once CASSVTSTNEKLFF TGTGCCAGTAGCGTGACATCAACTAATGAAAAACTGTTTTTT
TRBJ1-1 TRBD1 TRBV19 . CASSLQGALAATEAFF TGTGCCAGTAGTTTACAGGGGGCCCTTGCGGCCACTGAAGCTTTCTTT
TRBJ2-3 . TRBV10-3 . CAISELSGGETDTQYF TGTGCCATCAGTGAGTTATCGGGGGGCGAAACAGATACGCAGTATTTT
TRBJ2-3 TRBD2 TRBV5-1 . CASSRNEVWEGREYTDTQYF TGCGCCAGCAGCCGCAACGAAGTGTGGGAGGGCCGGGAATATACAGATACGCAGTATTTT
TRBJ2-5 . TRBV28 . CASSFAGGGREEETQYF TGTGCCAGCAGTTTCGCCGGGGGTGGTCGGGAAGAAGAGACCCAGTACTTC